Listed below are T cell receptor beta chains from one sample, sequenced in a study of blood T cell repertoires in COVID-19. The table came from immunoSEQ multiplex PCR; TCRdb's copy has only in-frame clones and leaves some out. Seen here are some 400,000 clones, around nine tenths observed once, and the top ten hold 2.5% to 3.5%. The sample consisted of peripheral blood. These receptors were taken from a human donor in a cohort sampled during active COVID-19. CDR3s include the opening cysteine and the closing phenylalanine or tryptophan. The D gene is left open where the match is weak. Clone sizes are given selectively: once, few, many, or a class where the clone is expanded.

j_gene,d_gene,len,abundance,v_gene,CDR3aa,CDR3nt
TRBJ1-2,TRBD1,14,.,TRBV20-1,CSAGDRGLTYGYTF,TGCAGTGCTGGTGACAGGGGCCTAACCTATGGCTACACCTTC
TRBJ2-5,.,15,.,TRBV15,CATSRDRGMGGTQYF,TGTGCCACCAGCAGAGATCGGGGGATGGGTGGGACCCAGTACTTC
TRBJ2-5,TRBD2,15,.,TRBV11-2,CASSSGLATQETQYF,TGTGCCAGCAGCTCGGGACTAGCGACCCAAGAGACCCAGTACTTC
TRBJ2-3,.,16,.,TRBV5-1,CASRQDIENTPDTQYF,TGCGCCAGCAGACAGGATATAGAAAACACGCCAGATACGCAGTATTTT
TRBJ1-1,.,15,.,TRBV2,CASRNAAGVNTEAFF,TGTGCCAGCAGGAATGCCGCGGGAGTGAACACTGAAGCTTTCTTT
TRBJ2-6,.,16,many,TRBV4-2,CASSQDRGSGANVLTF,TGTGCCAGCAGCCAAGACAGGGGCTCTGGGGCCAACGTCCTGACTTTC
TRBJ2-1,TRBD2,15,.,TRBV2,CASSVRAGGPDEQFF,TGTGCCAGCAGTGTCAGAGCGGGAGGGCCAGATGAGCAGTTCTTC
TRBJ2-5,TRBD2,16,.,TRBV9,CASSVESGGLKETQYF,TGTGCCAGCAGCGTAGAGAGCGGGGGGCTGAAAGAGACCCAGTACTTC
TRBJ2-1,TRBD1,16,.,TRBV6-2/TRBV6-3,CASSHPGTGTYNEQFF,TGTGCCAGCAGTCACCCGGGGACAGGGACCTACAATGAGCAGTTCTTC
TRBJ2-5,TRBD2,13,.,TRBV6-5,CASRGEGRETQYF,TGTGCCAGCAGGGGGGAGGGGCGGGAGACCCAGTACTTC
TRBJ1-6,.,15,.,TRBV5-8,CASSPVRHSGSPLHF,TGTGCCAGCAGCCCCGTCCGCCATTCGGGGTCACCCCTCCACTTT
TRBJ1-2,.,14,.,TRBV7-2,CASSPGGVNYGYTF,TGTGCCAGCAGCCCCGGGGGGGTTAACTATGGCTACACCTTC
TRBJ2-7,.,12,once,TRBV7-2,CASSLVDYEQYF,TGTGCCAGCAGCTTAGTAGACTACGAGCAGTACTTC
TRBJ1-1,TRBD1,18,.,TRBV18,CASSPKIKTGPWYTEAFF,TGTGCCAGCTCACCGAAGATAAAGACAGGGCCGTGGTACACTGAAGCTTTCTTT
TRBJ2-3,.,12,.,TRBV25-1,CASSEGGGTQYF,TGTGCCAGCAGTGAGGGGGGGGGCACGCAGTATTTT
TRBJ1-6,.,15,.,TRBV5-4,CASSLDRVINSPLHF,TGTGCCAGCAGCTTGGACAGAGTCATTAATTCACCCCTCCACTTT
TRBJ2-5,TRBD1,15,once,TRBV30,CAWSVDRASQETQYF,TGTGCCTGGAGTGTAGACAGGGCCTCCCAAGAGACCCAGTACTTC
TRBJ2-7,TRBD1,16,.,TRBV9,CASSVGSGQGFREQYF,TGTGCCAGCAGCGTAGGATCGGGACAGGGTTTCCGCGAGCAGTACTTC
TRBJ1-5,.,14,.,TRBV6-6,CASRKGGKDQPQHF,TGTGCCAGCAGAAAAGGGGGAAAGGATCAGCCCCAGCATTTT
TRBJ2-5,TRBD2,16,.,TRBV28,CASSLSGDPWGETQYF,TGTGCCAGCAGTTTAAGCGGGGACCCTTGGGGAGAGACCCAGTACTTC
TRBJ1-3,TRBD1,15,.,TRBV7-8,CASSVPDRDGNTIYF,TGTGCCAGCAGCGTGCCGGACAGGGATGGAAACACCATATATTTT
TRBJ2-3,TRBD1,13,.,TRBV11-1,CASSSLGQEKQYF,TGTGCCAGCAGCAGCCTTGGACAGGAAAAGCAGTATTTT
TRBJ1-6,.,14,.,TRBV27,CASSLAENRSPLHF,TGTGCCAGCAGTTTAGCGGAAAATCGATCACCCCTCCACTTT
TRBJ2-3,TRBD2,15,.,TRBV7-6,CASSLGGRRGDTQYF,TGTGCCAGCAGCTTAGGCGGGAGGAGAGGAGATACGCAGTATTTT
TRBJ2-7,.,15,once,TRBV10-3,CAISEFGGSSYEQYF,TGTGCCATCAGTGAGTTTGGGGGCAGCTCCTACGAGCAGTACTTC
TRBJ2-7,.,15,.,TRBV5-1,CASSPGDSSSYEQYF,TGCGCCAGCAGCCCGGGGGACAGTAGCTCCTACGAGCAGTACTTC
TRBJ2-7,TRBD2,14,.,TRBV20-1,CSASRGTMGLEQYF,TGCAGTGCCAGTCGGGGGACTATGGGATTGGAGCAGTACTTC
TRBJ2-3,TRBD2,16,.,TRBV7-3,CASSMRGGASADTQYF,TGTGCCAGCAGCATGCGCGGGGGGGCCTCTGCAGATACGCAGTATTTT
TRBJ2-7,TRBD1,14,.,TRBV20-1,CSASGTGGSYEQYF,TGCAGTGCTAGTGGGACAGGGGGTTCCTACGAGCAGTACTTC
TRBJ2-1,TRBD1,16,few,TRBV19,CASSIDRDRGGNEQFF,TGTGCCAGTAGTATAGACCGGGACAGGGGTGGCAATGAGCAGTTCTTC
TRBJ1-2,.,16,.,TRBV24-1,CATSAGGTKSEDGYTF,TGTGCCACCAGTGCCGGGGGAACAAAAAGTGAGGATGGCTACACCTTC
TRBJ2-6,.,18,.,TRBV30,CAWSPTHGHLGGANVLTF,TGTGCCTGGAGCCCTACGCACGGACACCTGGGTGGGGCCAACGTCCTGACTTTC
TRBJ2-7,.,12,.,TRBV12-3/TRBV12-4,CASSTLEYEQYF,TGTGCCAGCAGTACGTTAGAGTACGAGCAGTACTTC
TRBJ2-4,.,13,.,TRBV19,CASSIIPGDIQYF,TGTGCCAGTAGTATTATTCCGGGTGACATTCAGTACTTC
TRBJ1-6,TRBD1,16,.,TRBV3-1/TRBV3-2,CASSLRTGTGNSPLHF,TGTGCCAGCAGCCTGAGGACCGGGACAGGGAATTCACCCCTCCACTTT
TRBJ2-5,.,14,.,TRBV7-2,CASSLLGPQETQYF,TGTGCCAGCAGCTTACTAGGCCCCCAAGAGACCCAGTACTTC
TRBJ1-3,.,14,.,TRBV19,CASSQSSAGNTIYF,TGTGCCAGTAGTCAGTCCTCTGCCGGAAACACCATATATTTT
TRBJ2-5,.,13,.,TRBV4-2,CASSQGMAETQYF,TGTGCCAGCAGCCAAGGTATGGCAGAGACCCAGTACTTC
TRBJ1-1,TRBD1,15,.,TRBV20-1,CSASPPGTDNTEAFF,TGCAGTGCTAGTCCCCCCGGGACAGATAACACTGAAGCTTTCTTT
TRBJ1-6,TRBD1,20,few,TRBV6-1,CASSEEFRTGEASYNSPLHF,TGTGCCAGCAGTGAAGAGTTTCGGACAGGCGAGGCCTCCTATAATTCACCCCTCCACTTT
TRBJ1-5,TRBD1,13,.,TRBV30,CAWGTGSSGPQHF,TGTGCCTGGGGGACAGGATCCTCTGGGCCCCAGCATTTT
TRBJ1-2,.,14,.,TRBV7-8,CASSLAGGDYGYTF,TGTGCCAGCAGCTTGGCAGGAGGGGACTATGGCTACACCTTC
TRBJ2-1,TRBD2,16,few,TRBV19,CASSTQSTLAGGGSFF,TGTGCCAGTAGTACCCAATCCACACTAGCGGGGGGGGGCTCGTTCTTC
TRBJ2-1,TRBD2,12,few,TRBV7-9,CASSLPREGQFF,TGTGCCAGCAGCTTGCCCCGGGAGGGACAGTTCTTC
TRBJ2-7,TRBD1,14,.,TRBV9,CASSAGQGAHEQYF,TGTGCCAGCAGCGCGGGACAGGGGGCGCATGAGCAGTACTTC
TRBJ2-2,.,14,.,TRBV6-6,CASNQGENTGELFF,TGTGCCTCAAACCAAGGGGAAAACACCGGGGAGCTGTTTTTT
TRBJ2-7,TRBD1,13,.,TRBV27,CASRRTGSGEQYF,TGTGCCAGCAGACGGACAGGGTCGGGGGAGCAGTACTTC
TRBJ2-3,TRBD2,14,few,TRBV24-1,CATRPSGSTDTQYF,TGTGCCACCAGGCCTAGCGGTAGCACAGATACGCAGTATTTT
TRBJ1-5,TRBD1,13,.,TRBV2,CAPTRTGNQPQHF,TGTGCCCCCACTCGGACAGGAAATCAGCCCCAGCATTTT
TRBJ2-5,TRBD1,15,.,TRBV19,CASSIGKTGSETQYF,TGTGCCAGTAGTATAGGAAAGACAGGGTCCGAGACCCAGTACTTC
TRBJ2-3,TRBD1,13,.,TRBV7-9,CASSGQGANTQYF,TGTGCCAGCAGCGGACAGGGGGCAAATACGCAGTATTTT
TRBJ1-5,.,12,.,TRBV28,CASSPSNQPQHF,TGTGCCAGCAGCCCAAGCAATCAGCCCCAGCATTTT
TRBJ2-7,.,14,.,TRBV27,CASSLWGGGYEQYF,TGTGCCAGCAGTTTGTGGGGGGGCGGTTACGAGCAGTACTTC
TRBJ1-4,.,14,.,TRBV7-3,CASSLNRVDEKLFF,TGTGCCAGCAGCTTAAACAGGGTAGATGAAAAACTGTTTTTT
TRBJ1-5,.,15,.,TRBV2,CASSEMSYSNQPQHF,TGTGCCAGCAGTGAAATGAGTTATAGCAATCAGCCCCAGCATTTT